This T cell receptor (beta chain) appears in the sequencing data of a study of PD-L1 blockade in urothelial cancer. Synthetic spike-ins, TCR analog templates, were added into each PCR. This table comes from immunoSEQ multiplex PCR, and its TCRdb copy is limited to in-frame clones, with some not included. This sample has 40,000 to 55,000 clones, with about 86% found just once. V shed 2 bases, J shed 6 bases, and the junction held 4 bases outside the gene matches. The CDR3 has 13 residues. Germline V CDR1 and CDR2: KGHSH, LQKENI. Documented time point: pretreatment peripheral blood. The sequence was collected from a man in his 60s with urothelial cancer. Sequenced material: PBMCs, taken around atezolizumab (anti-PD-L1) treatment. The chain couples TRBV18 to TRBJ2-7; TRBD1 matches at 7 bases. The CDR3 is CASSPGTDAEQYF. CDR3 coding DNA: TGTGCCAGCTCACCAGGGACAGATGCCGAGCAGTACTTC. Full variable domain (missing parts from reference TRBV18 and TRBJ2-7): NAGVMQNPRHLVRRRGQEARLRCSPMKGHSHVYWYRQLPEEGLKFMVYLQKENIIDESGMPKERFSAEFPKEGPSILRIQQVVRGDSAAYFCASSPGTDAEQYFGPGTRLTVT.